The clone carrying this TCR beta chain was counted at least ten times. Antigen: not known. The data derive from a study of breast tumors, draining lymph nodes, adjacent tissues. Study results and limitations: Tumors had less TCR diversity than lymph nodes, more than nontumor tissue. The lymph node origin of tumor T cells was framed as consistent with a hypothesis, not demonstrated. Luminal-like breast cancer showed significantly higher tumor–nontumor repertoire similarity than basal-like. Findings are consistent with lymph node origin and intratumoral expansion of most tumor T cells.

TCRdb re-called the multiplex PCR reads with MiXCR, one entry per CDR3 protein. The sample holds over 15,000 distinct CDR3 sequences, less than 65% seen once. The V gene's germline CDR1 is MNHEY and CDR2 SVGAGI. The CDR3 is 15 amino acids. V trimming: 0 bases; J trimming: 7 bases; junction bases outside the gene matches: 8. The V call is TRBV6-5, the J call TRBJ1-2; 7 bases match TRBD1. This receptor was taken from a female donor with breast cancer. Some clones in this sample may be carry-over from other donors' samples. The sample consisted of tumor-adjacent breast tissue. CDR3 bases: TGTGCCAGCAGTTACTCTCGACAGGGAAGCCGTGGCTACACCTTC. Its protein is CASSYSRQGSRGYTF.